This TCR beta chain is drawn from a study of tumor T cells in aggressive B-cell lymphoma. This table comes from immunoSEQ multiplex PCR, and its TCRdb copy is limited to in-frame clones, with some not included. In the table there are about 3,200 clones, about 90% of which are singletons. The sequenced sample was tumor tissue. The receptor comes from an adult with diffuse large B cell lymphoma.

CDR3 DNA sequence: TGTGCCTGGAGTGTACTGTCCGCAAGAACCGGGGAGCTGTTTTTT. Protein product: CAWSVLSARTGELFF. This rearrangement joins TRBV30 to TRBJ2-2; D remains unclear. Germline V CDR1 and CDR2: GTSNPN, SVGIG (reference sequence). CDR3 length: 15 amino acids. V was trimmed by 0 bases and J by 5 bases, leaving 13 bases between them.